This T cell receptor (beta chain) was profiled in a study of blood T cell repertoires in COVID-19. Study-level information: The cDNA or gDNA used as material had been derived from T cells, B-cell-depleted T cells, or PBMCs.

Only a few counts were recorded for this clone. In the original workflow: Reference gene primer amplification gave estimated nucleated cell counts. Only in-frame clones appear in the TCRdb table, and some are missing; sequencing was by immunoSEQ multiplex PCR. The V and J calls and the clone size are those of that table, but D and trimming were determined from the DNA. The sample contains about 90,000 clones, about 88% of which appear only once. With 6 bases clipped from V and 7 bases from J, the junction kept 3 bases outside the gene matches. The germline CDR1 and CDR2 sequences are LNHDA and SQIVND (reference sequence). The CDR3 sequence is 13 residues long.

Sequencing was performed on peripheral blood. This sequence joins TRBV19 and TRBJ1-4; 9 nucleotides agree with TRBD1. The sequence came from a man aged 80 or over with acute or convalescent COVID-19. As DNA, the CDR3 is TGTGCCAGTAGGGACAGGGGTTCTGAAAAACTGTTTTTT. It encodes CASRDRGSEKLFF.